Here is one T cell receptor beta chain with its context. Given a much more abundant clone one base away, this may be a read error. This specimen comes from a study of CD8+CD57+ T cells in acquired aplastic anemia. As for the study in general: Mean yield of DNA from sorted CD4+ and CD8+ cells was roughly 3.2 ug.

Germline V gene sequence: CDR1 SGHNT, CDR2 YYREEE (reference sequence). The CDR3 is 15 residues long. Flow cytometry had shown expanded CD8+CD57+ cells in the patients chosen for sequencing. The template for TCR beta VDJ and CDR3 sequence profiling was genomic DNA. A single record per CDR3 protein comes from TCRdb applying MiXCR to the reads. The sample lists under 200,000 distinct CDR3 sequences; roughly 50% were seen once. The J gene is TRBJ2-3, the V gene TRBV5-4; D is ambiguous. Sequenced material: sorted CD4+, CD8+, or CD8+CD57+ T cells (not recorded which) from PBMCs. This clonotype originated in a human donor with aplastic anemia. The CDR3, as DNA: TGTTCCAGCAGCTCGGGCCCCCCGAGCACAGATACGCAGTATTTT. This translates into CSSSSGPPSTDTQYF.